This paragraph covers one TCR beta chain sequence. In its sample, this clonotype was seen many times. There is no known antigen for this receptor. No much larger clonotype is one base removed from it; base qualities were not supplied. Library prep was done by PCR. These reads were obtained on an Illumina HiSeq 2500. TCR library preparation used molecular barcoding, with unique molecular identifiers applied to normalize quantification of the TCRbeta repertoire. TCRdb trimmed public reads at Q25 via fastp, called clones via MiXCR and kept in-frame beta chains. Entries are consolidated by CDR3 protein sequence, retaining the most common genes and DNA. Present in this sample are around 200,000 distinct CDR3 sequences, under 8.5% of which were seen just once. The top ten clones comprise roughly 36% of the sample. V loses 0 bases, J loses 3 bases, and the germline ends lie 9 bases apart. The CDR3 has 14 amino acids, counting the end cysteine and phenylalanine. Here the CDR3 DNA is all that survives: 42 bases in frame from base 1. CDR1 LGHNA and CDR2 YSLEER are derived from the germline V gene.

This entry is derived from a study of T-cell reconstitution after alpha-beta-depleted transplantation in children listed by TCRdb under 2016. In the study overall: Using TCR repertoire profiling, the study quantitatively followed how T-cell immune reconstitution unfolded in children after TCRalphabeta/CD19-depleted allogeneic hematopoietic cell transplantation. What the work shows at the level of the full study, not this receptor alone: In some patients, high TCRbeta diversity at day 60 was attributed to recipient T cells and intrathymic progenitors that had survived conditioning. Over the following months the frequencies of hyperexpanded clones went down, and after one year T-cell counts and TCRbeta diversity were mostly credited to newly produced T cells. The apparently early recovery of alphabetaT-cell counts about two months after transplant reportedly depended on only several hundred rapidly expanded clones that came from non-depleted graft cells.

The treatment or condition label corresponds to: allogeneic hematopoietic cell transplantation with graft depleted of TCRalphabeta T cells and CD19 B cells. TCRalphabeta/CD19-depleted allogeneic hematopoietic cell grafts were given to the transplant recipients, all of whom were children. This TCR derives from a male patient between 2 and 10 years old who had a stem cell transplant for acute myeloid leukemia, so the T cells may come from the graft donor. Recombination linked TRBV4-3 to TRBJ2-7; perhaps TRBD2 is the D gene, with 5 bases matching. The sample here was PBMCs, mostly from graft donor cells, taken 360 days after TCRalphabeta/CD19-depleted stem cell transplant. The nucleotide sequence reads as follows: TGCGCCAGCAGCCAAGATAGAGGGTACTACGAGCAGTACTTC. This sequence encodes CASSQDRGYYEQYF.